This T cell receptor (beta chain) was captured in a study of T-cell memory formation after mild COVID-19. Study details: Largely donor-specific TCR clusters were found.

It was 5'RACE with constant-segment primers that produced the TCR alpha and TCR beta cDNA libraries, which carried sample barcodes and UMIs. TCRdb analysed the 5' RACE reads with MiXCR anew, one entry per CDR3 protein. Seen here are 150,000 to 200,000 distinct CDR3 sequences, around a third observed once, and the top ten hold about 12%. Regarding the study as a whole: The authors did not confirm SARS-CoV-2 specificity of second-wave clones peaking day 37. Cross-reactive memory apparently joined, as some responding clones appeared in pre-infection memory.

Germline-derived CDR1 and CDR2 are MNHNS and SASEGT. Germline trimming cut 6 bases from V and 2 bases from J; bases unmatched to any gene: 7. The CDR3 covers 15 residues. Turning to this clonotype: What it binds is not known.

The source is an adult woman who had mild COVID-19 (a few samples of this study predate the infection). Cell type and time point are not known. What was sequenced was PBMCs or a T cell subset sorted from them (not recorded which). The V gene is TRBV6-1, the J gene TRBJ2-7; 10 nucleotides line up with TRBD1. The CDR3 is CASRGPGQGTYEQYF. The DNA for the CDR3 is TGTGCCAGCAGGGGACCGGGACAGGGGACCTACGAGCAGTACTTC.